The next 25 T cell receptor beta chains were all read from a single sample in a study of blood T cell repertoires in COVID-19. Only in-frame clones appear in the TCRdb table, and some are missing; sequencing was by immunoSEQ multiplex PCR. The table records about 180,000 clones, around 85% of them present only once. The material sequenced was peripheral blood. Source of these receptors: a man in his 70s with active or convalescent COVID-19.

This clone was counted a few times. This chain connects TRBV19 to TRBJ1-1; 9 positions agree with TRBD1. Germline CDR1 is LNHDA and CDR2 is SQIVND (reference sequence). The J segment lost 7 bases and the V segment lost 7 bases, leaving 7 bases of the junction unmatched. The length of the CDR3 is 13 residues. CDR3 in amino acids: CASKGQGDGEAFF. The CDR3 DNA reads TGTGCCAGTAAGGGACAGGGAGACGGTGAAGCTTTCTTT.

This chain links TRBV5-1 with TRBJ2-3; 15 nucleotides align to TRBD2. Trimming cost V 3 bases and J 6 bases; bases outside gene matches: 5. Germline V gene lookup returns CDR1 SGHRS and CDR2 YFSETQ. The CDR3 is 16 amino acids. The CDR3 sequence is CASSYGLAGGADTQYF. CDR3 in DNA: TGCGCCAGCAGCTACGGACTAGCGGGAGGGGCGGATACGCAGTATTTT.

V is TRBV6-2 or TRBV6-3 and J is TRBJ2-3, with D possibly matching TRBD2 (6 bases). Trimming took 4 bases from V and 2 from J, leaving 13 bases between them. The V gene's germline CDR1 is MNHEY and CDR2 SVGEGT. This CDR3 is built from 15 residues. DNA of the CDR3: TGTGCCAGCAGTTTACTCGGGACTGCCACAGATACGCAGTATTTT. Encoded protein: CASSLLGTATDTQYF.

This chain joins TRBV29-1 and TRBJ1-2; D is perhaps TRBD1 (6 bases). Trimming stripped 7 bases from V and 3 bases from J, with 12 bases between. Germline V gene data show CDR1 as SQVTM and CDR2 as ANQGSEA. CDR3 length: 12 amino acids. The CDR3 sequence is CSATQGDYGYTF. CDR3 nucleotide sequence: TGCAGCGCTACACAGGGAGACTATGGCTACACCTTC.

This chain's CDR3 is CATSLRVNTEAFF. CDR3 nucleotides: TGTGCCACCAGCTTGCGAGTGAACACTGAAGCTTTCTTT. The chain carries TRBV15 and TRBJ1-1; no firm D call. Germline CDR1 LNHNV, CDR2 YYDKDF (reference sequence). The V and J ends lost 5 bases and 0 bases respectively, with 7 bases between them. The CDR3 length is 13 residues.

In this sample, this clone turned up a few times. The rearrangement links TRBV6-5 to TRBJ2-7, with D maybe TRBD2 (6 bases). V gave up 7 bases and J gave up 9 bases, with 22 bases separating them. CDR3 length equals 14 residues. Germline CDR1 reads MNHEY; CDR2 reads SVGAGI. Written as DNA, the CDR3 is TGTGCCAGCATGTCCCAGGGCGGGGCCCGAAGGCAGTACTTC. It yields the protein CASMSQGGARRQYF.

The sample holds one count of this clone. The V call is TRBV18, the J call TRBJ1-2; 7 positions match TRBD1. The germline V gene has CDR1 KGHSH and CDR2 LQKENI. V gave up 3 bases and J gave up 3 bases; unmatched junction bases: 1. The CDR3 length is 13 residues. The CDR3 here is CASSPQGDYGYTF. The CDR3 DNA reads TGTGCCAGCTCACCCCAGGGGGACTATGGCTACACCTTC.

This chain uses TRBV30 with TRBJ1-3; no reliable D call. Trimming shortened V by 1 base and J by 0 bases, and 10 bases separated the two germline ends. This CDR3 is built from 15 residues. CDR1 is GTSNPN and CDR2 is SVGIG in the germline V gene (reference sequence). The CDR3 DNA is TGTGCCTGGAGTGCGGGAGCATACTCTGGAAACACCATATATTTT. This encodes CAWSAGAYSGNTIYF.

V gene TRBV20-1 combines with J gene TRBJ1-1, with TRBD1 matching over 9 bases. Germline trimming cut 3 bases from V and 6 bases from J; bases unmatched to any gene: 8. The CDR3 is 14 amino acids. Germline lookup yields CDR1 DFQATT and CDR2 SNEGSKA (reference sequence). In nucleotides, the CDR3 is TGCAGTGCTAGTCCGGGACAGGGAAAACCTGAAGCTTTCTTT. Its translation is CSASPGQGKPEAFF.

The V gene is TRBV18, the J gene TRBJ1-3; 8 bases agree with TRBD1. The ends lost 5 bases at V and 0 bases at J; junction bases unmatched: 6. This CDR3 contains 16 residues. The V gene's germline CDR1 is KGHSH and CDR2 LQKENI. The CDR3 protein is CASSNGQGLSGNTIYF. In DNA form, the CDR3 reads TGTGCCAGCTCAAACGGACAGGGCCTCTCTGGAAACACCATATATTTT.

The J gene is TRBJ2-2, the V gene TRBV28, with 9 nucleotides matching TRBD2. This CDR3 region has 17 residues. The germline V gene has CDR1 MDHEN and CDR2 SYDVKM. Trimming took 3 bases from V and 7 from J; bases not matched to a gene: 12. The CDR3 protein is CASSFLGLALRSGELFF. CDR3 DNA: TGTGCCAGCAGTTTCCTGGGACTAGCCTTGAGGAGCGGGGAGCTGTTTTTT.

The chain links TRBV19 to TRBJ1-2; 7 positions match TRBD1. CDR1 is LNHDA, CDR2 SQIVND, per germline (reference sequence). The CDR3 is 14 amino acids. The V gene end was trimmed by 7 bases and the J gene end by 0 bases; junction bases not matched to a gene: 5. This CDR3 reads CASNTGASNYGYTF. The CDR3 DNA reads TGTGCCAGTAACACAGGGGCCTCTAACTATGGCTACACCTTC.

The chain joins TRBV19 to TRBJ1-6; 8 bases agree with TRBD1. The CDR3 covers 14 residues. Germline V CDR1 and CDR2: LNHDA, SQIVND (reference sequence). J gave up 10 bases and V 7 bases, and 9 bases lay outside the gene matches. The CDR3 DNA is TGTGCCAGTAAGGGGACAGGCTATGGGTCACCCCTCCACTTT. Its protein product is CASKGTGYGSPLHF. Complete variable domain (other parts from reference TRBV19 and TRBJ1-6): DGGITQSPKYLFRKEGQNVTLSCEQNLNHDAMYWYRQDPGQGLRLIYYSQIVNDFQKGDIAEGYSVSREKKESFPLTVTSAQKNPTAFYLCASKGTGYGSPLHFGNGTRLTVT.

The rearrangement joins TRBV18 to TRBJ1-5, with D possibly TRBD1 on 5 matching bases. The CDR3 extends over 15 amino acids. In germline, CDR1 is KGHSH, CDR2 LQKENI. Deletions cut 4 bases from V and 1 base from J, with 11 bases between. CDR3 in amino acids: CASSLDQGSNQPQHF. The CDR3 bases are TGTGCCAGCTCACTGGATCAGGGAAGCAATCAGCCCCAGCATTTT.

A remark on this clone: At one of its ends the junction is not consistent with the germline gene, which may arise from a read error. CDR3 sequence: CAIRRDRGSNEQYF. The CDR3 DNA reads as TGTGCCATCCGGCGGGACAGGGGCTCCAACGAGCAGTACTTC. The genes are TRBV10-3 and TRBJ2-7, with TRBD1 identical over 10 bases. Per germline, CDR1 ENHRY and CDR2 SYGVKD. The CDR3 consists of 14 residues.

The chain has TRBV10-3 and TRBJ1-2, with unresolved D. This CDR3 spans 13 amino acids. V was trimmed by 3 bases and J by 4 bases, leaving 9 bases between them. Germline-derived CDR1 and CDR2 are ENHRY and SYGVKD. The CDR3: CAISDGDVYGYTF. The CDR3 DNA follows: TGTGCCATCAGTGACGGGGATGTCTATGGCTACACCTTC.

This chain uses TRBV7-9 with TRBJ1-1; possibly TRBD1 for D (6 bases). The CDR3 runs to 13 residues. The germline CDR1 and CDR2 sequences are SEHNR and FQNEAQ (reference sequence). Trimming took 5 bases from V and 4 from J, leaving 11 bases between them. CDR3: CASSAQGSTEAFF. The CDR3 nucleotides read TGTGCCAGCAGCGCCCAGGGGAGCACTGAAGCTTTCTTT.

CDR3 nucleotides: TGCGCCAGCAGCTTGGGCCAGGAACGTTCACCCCTCCACTTT. It translates to CASSLGQERSPLHF. This sequence joins TRBV5-1 and TRBJ1-6; no firm D call. Trimming cost V 0 bases and J 9 bases, with 10 bases left between them. The CDR3 spans 14 residues. Germline V CDR1 and CDR2: SGHRS, YFSETQ.

The gene calls are TRBV18 and TRBJ2-5; TRBD2 is a possible D gene (5 bases). This CDR3 spans 14 amino acids. CDR1 is KGHSH, CDR2 LQKENI, per germline. Trimming shortened V by 5 bases and J by 5 bases, and 15 bases separated the two germline ends. The CDR3 DNA sequence: TGTGCCAGCTCAGCCTCAATTGGGGAGGAGACCCAGTACTTC. It is translated as CASSASIGEETQYF.

This chain links TRBV27 with TRBJ2-3; D may be TRBD1 (5 bases). Germline lookup yields CDR1 MNHEY and CDR2 SMNVEV (reference sequence). Trimming took off 0 bases at V and 4 bases at J, with 11 bases between the two ends. This CDR3 region has 15 residues. This CDR3 is CASSLSPRVADTQYF. The DNA of the CDR3 is TGTGCCAGCAGTTTATCCCCCAGGGTGGCAGATACGCAGTATTTT.

This chain joins TRBV7-2 and TRBJ2-1; 7 nucleotides agree with TRBD1. Germline loops: CDR1 SGHTA, CDR2 FQGNSA. This CDR3 has 16 amino acids. The junction had 7 bases not matched to a gene; V was cut back by 5 bases and J by 0 bases. CDR3 nucleotides: TGTGCCAGCAGCCCCACAGGGGAACACTCCTACAATGAGCAGTTCTTC. Its protein product is CASSPTGEHSYNEQFF.

This rearrangement joins TRBV4-3 to TRBJ2-5, with D possibly being TRBD1 (6 bases). This CDR3 region has 14 residues. The V end lost 2 bases, the J end lost 5 bases, and 12 bases lay between the germline ends. The V gene's germline CDR1 is LGHNA and CDR2 YSLEER. CDR3 bases: TGCGCCAGCAGCCAATTTAGGACAGCGGAGACCCAGTACTTC. Protein sequence: CASSQFRTAETQYF.

The chain couples TRBV5-1 to TRBJ2-7; the D gene is possibly TRBD1 (5 bases). V was cut by 4 bases and J by 4 bases, with 18 bases left in between. From germline, CDR1 is SGHRS and CDR2 YFSETQ. The CDR3 extends over 15 amino acids. CDR3 nucleotides: TGCGCCAGCAGCGCAACGACAGCCCCGGAATACGAGCAGTACTTC. Translation gives CASSATTAPEYEQYF.

This rearrangement joins TRBV4-1 to TRBJ2-1; TRBD2 matches 12 bases. This CDR3 region has 15 residues. J was trimmed by 9 bases and V by 4 bases; bases with no gene match: 7. Germline V gene sequence: CDR1 MGHRA, CDR2 YSYEKL. CDR3 sequence reads: CASSLRTSGVSEQFF. The CDR3 DNA reads TGCGCCAGCAGCCTCCGGACTAGCGGGGTTTCTGAGCAGTTCTTC.

The chain is built from TRBV7-8 and TRBJ1-5; 9 bases map to TRBD1. This CDR3 contains 16 residues. The V gene's germline CDR1 is SGHVS and CDR2 FQNEAQ. With V trimmed by 3 bases and J by 3 bases, 6 bases remained unmatched. The CDR3 bases are TGTGCCAGCAGCTTCGGGACAGGGAAAGACAATCAGCCCCAGCATTTT. Its protein is CASSFGTGKDNQPQHF.